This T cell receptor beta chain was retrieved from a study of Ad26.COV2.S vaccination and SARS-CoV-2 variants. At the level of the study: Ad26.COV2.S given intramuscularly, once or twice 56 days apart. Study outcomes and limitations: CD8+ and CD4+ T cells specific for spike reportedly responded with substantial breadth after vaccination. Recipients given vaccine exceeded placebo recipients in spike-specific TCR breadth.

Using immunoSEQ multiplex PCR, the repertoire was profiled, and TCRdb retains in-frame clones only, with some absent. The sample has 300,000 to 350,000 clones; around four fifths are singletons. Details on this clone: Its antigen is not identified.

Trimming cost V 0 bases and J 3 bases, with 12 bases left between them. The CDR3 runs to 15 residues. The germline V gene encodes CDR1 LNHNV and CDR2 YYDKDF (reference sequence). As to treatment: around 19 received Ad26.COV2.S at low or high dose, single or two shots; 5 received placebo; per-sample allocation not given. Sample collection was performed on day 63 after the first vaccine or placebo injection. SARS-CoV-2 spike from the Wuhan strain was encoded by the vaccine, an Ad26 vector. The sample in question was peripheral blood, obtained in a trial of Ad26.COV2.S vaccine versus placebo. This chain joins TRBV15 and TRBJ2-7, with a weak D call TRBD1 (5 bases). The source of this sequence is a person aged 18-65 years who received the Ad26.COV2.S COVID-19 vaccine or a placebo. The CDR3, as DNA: TGTGCCACCAGCAGAGATAATAGGGGCGGCTACGAGCAGTACTTC. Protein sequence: CATSRDNRGGYEQYF.